Shown below are 26 T cell receptor beta chains from a single sample sequenced in a study of cytomegalovirus exposure and HLA in healthy donors. Produced via immunoSEQ multiplex PCR; TCRdb's table is partial and in-frame only. The repertoire holds about 200,000 clones, with roughly three quarters as singletons. Sequencing was done on a sample of PBMCs. The receptors here all came from a woman in her thirties in good health and CMV-seronegative.

This clone appeared once. The CDR3 coding sequence is TGCGCCAGCAGCTTGGATCCCGGCGAGCAGTACTTC. Translating it yields CASSLDPGEQYF. The V call is TRBV5-1, the J call TRBJ2-7; D not resolved. The germline V gene encodes CDR1 SGHRS and CDR2 YFSETQ. The CDR3 has 12 amino acids. Trimming removed 0 bases from V and 6 bases from J, with 7 bases in between.

The chain joins TRBV7-2 to TRBJ1-1, with TRBD1 matching 7 bases. The germline V gene encodes CDR1 SGHTA and CDR2 FQGNSA. There are 14 residues in the CDR3. The V and J ends lost 5 bases and 5 bases, in that order; junction bases with no gene match: 8. The CDR3 loop reads CASSLNRGRTEAFF. The CDR3 DNA follows: TGTGCCAGCAGCCTTAACAGGGGTCGGACTGAAGCTTTCTTT. Full variable domain (missing parts from reference TRBV7-2 and TRBJ1-1): GAGVSQSPSNKVTEKGKDVELRCDPISGHTALYWYRQSLGQGLEFLIYFQGNSAPDKSGLPSDRFSAERTGGSVSTLTIQRTQQEDSAVYLCASSLNRGRTEAFFGQGTRLTVV.

The chain uses TRBV2 and TRBJ1-1; no clear D gene. Germline V gene data show CDR1 as SNHLY and CDR2 as FYNNEI. The CDR3 consists of 14 residues. Trimming shortened V by 2 bases and J by 4 bases, and 11 bases separated the two germline ends. This CDR3 is CASSEPGRGTEAFF. The DNA of the CDR3 is TGTGCCAGCAGTGAACCGGGTAGAGGCACTGAAGCTTTCTTT.

The V and J genes are TRBV5-6 and TRBJ1-1; D is unclear. Germline CDR1 is SGHDT and CDR2 is YYEEEE. Trimming removed 4 bases at V and 7 bases at J, with 8 bases between. CDR3 length: 11 residues. This CDR3 is CASSARGEAFF. CDR3 bases: TGTGCCAGCAGCGCCCGGGGTGAAGCTTTCTTT. The whole variable domain, remainder taken from reference TRBV5-6 and TRBJ1-1, is DAGVTQSPTHLIKTRGQQVTLRCSPKSGHDTVSWYQQALGQGPQFIFQYYEEEERQRGNFPDRFSGHQFPNYSSELNVNALLLGDSALYLCASSARGEAFFGQGTRLTVV.

The gene calls are TRBV2 and TRBJ2-7, with D perhaps matching TRBD1 (6 bases). The CDR3 totals 13 residues. Germline CDR1 SNHLY, CDR2 FYNNEI. Trimming removed 6 bases from V and 0 bases from J, with 9 bases in between. CDR3 DNA sequence: TGTGCCAGCAGGTGGGACAACTCCTACGAGCAGTACTTC. Its translation: CASRWDNSYEQYF.

The V call is TRBV2, the J call TRBJ2-7; tentatively, D is TRBD2 (5 bases). V lost 3 bases to trimming and J lost 5 bases, with 17 bases between them. CDR1 and CDR2 from the germline V gene are SNHLY and FYNNEI. The CDR3 spans 15 residues. In DNA, the CDR3 is TGTGCCAGCAGTGAGGCGGGCCGAGGGTCCAACGAGCAGTACTTC. Its translation: CASSEAGRGSNEQYF. The full variable domain, completed using reference TRBV2 and TRBJ2-7, is EPEVTQTPSHQVTQMGQEVILRCVPISNHLYFYWYRQILGQKVEFLVSFYNNEISEKSEIFDDQFSVERPDGSNFTLKIRSTKLEDSAMYFCASSEAGRGSNEQYFGPGTRLTVT.

This chain uses TRBV5-1 with TRBJ2-6, with 7 bases that match TRBD1. With V trimmed by 3 bases and J by 2 bases, 11 bases remained unmatched. CDR3 length: 18 residues. Germline V lookup: CDR1 SGHRS, CDR2 YFSETQ. The CDR3 DNA reads TGCGCCAGCAGCTCGAAACAGGGACAGACCCCTGGGGCCAACGTCCTGACTTTC. It encodes CASSSKQGQTPGANVLTF.

The chain couples TRBV10-3 to TRBJ2-7; 8 bases match TRBD1. Germline V gene data show CDR1 as ENHRY and CDR2 as SYGVKD. V shed 4 bases, J shed 4 bases, and the junction held 3 bases outside the gene matches. The CDR3 totals 13 residues. The CDR3 loop is CAISARQGYEQYF. In DNA form, the CDR3 reads TGTGCCATCAGTGCGCGACAGGGGTACGAGCAGTACTTC.

This clone appeared a few times. The gene calls are TRBV27 and TRBJ1-6; D uncertain. V was pared by 3 bases and J by 9 bases, with 15 bases between. Germline CDR1 is MNHEY and CDR2 is SMNVEV (reference sequence). The CDR3 has 15 residues. The CDR3 DNA reads as TGTGCCAGCAGTTTGGGGTTGTTGGGGAGTTCACCCCTCCACTTT. Protein product: CASSLGLLGSSPLHF.

The CDR3 sequence is CASSQDYIYGYTF. DNA for the CDR3: TGCGCCAGCAGCCAAGATTATATCTATGGCTACACCTTC. V usage is TRBV4-1 and J usage is TRBJ1-2; D not resolved. This CDR3 spans 13 amino acids. Germline loops: CDR1 MGHRA, CDR2 YSYEKL. V lost 0 bases, J lost 4 bases, and 6 bases lay in between.

This chain links TRBV30 with TRBJ1-6, with D possibly matching TRBD1 (6 bases). The CDR3 is 12 amino acids. CDR1 and CDR2 (germline): GTSNPN, SVGIG (reference sequence). With 5 bases removed from V and 10 bases from J, the gap between germline ends came to 12 bases. In DNA form, the CDR3 reads TGTGCCTGGGACAGGTCTCGGTCACCCCTCCACTTT. It encodes CAWDRSRSPLHF.

In regard to this clone: The same CDR3 can be traced to other DNA sequences in this sample. This chain links TRBV6-5 with TRBJ2-5; tentatively, D is TRBD2 (6 bases). The CDR3 sequence is 13 residues long. Trimming removed 2 bases from V and 4 bases from J, with 8 bases in between. Germline-derived CDR1 and CDR2 are MNHEY and SVGAGI. CDR3 coding DNA: TGTGCCAGCAGTTACGGGGGGAGAGAGACCCAGTACTTC. Its translation is CASSYGGRETQYF.

The chain links TRBV19 to TRBJ2-7, with 14 bases matching TRBD2. V dropped 7 bases and J dropped 6; count of bases not matched to a gene: 2. CDR3 length: 13 amino acids. The V gene's germline CDR1 is LNHDA and CDR2 SQIVND (reference sequence). This CDR3 is CASKGTSGSEQYF. DNA for the CDR3: TGTGCCAGTAAGGGGACTAGCGGGAGCGAGCAGTACTTC.

This clone was seen only a few times. The CDR3 loop is CAWRTGSPLHF. CDR3 DNA sequence: TGTGCCTGGAGAACGGGTTCACCCCTCCACTTT. The gene calls are TRBV30 and TRBJ1-6, with D unresolved. Per germline, CDR1 GTSNPN and CDR2 SVGIG (reference sequence). The V end was cut by 3 bases, the J end by 9 bases, with 6 bases between. The CDR3 has 11 amino acids.

The gene calls are TRBV15 and TRBJ2-4; D ambiguous. V lost 8 bases, J lost 6 bases, and 8 bases lay in between. The CDR3 length is 11 residues. Germline V lookup: CDR1 LNHNV, CDR2 YYDKDF (reference sequence). CDR3 in amino acids: CATGEANIQYF. The CDR3 region has the DNA TGTGCCACCGGAGAGGCAAACATTCAGTACTTC. The entire variable domain, with the rest obtained from reference TRBV15 and TRBJ2-4, is as follows: DAMVIQNPRYQVTQFGKPVTLSCSQTLNHNVMYWYQQKSSQAPKLLFHYYDKDFNNEADTPDNFQSRRPNTSFCFLDIRSPGLGDTAMYLCATGEANIQYFGAGTRLSVL.

The chain recombines TRBV12-1 with TRBJ2-5; the table's D call TRBD2 went unverified against the DNA. TRBV12-1 is noted as a pseudogene. The CDR3 length is 18 residues. The CDR3 sequence is CASSSLGPRLAGKETQYF. The CDR3, as DNA: TGTGCCAGCAGCTCTCTGGGGCCTCGGCTAGCGGGTAAAGAGACCCAGTACTTC.

This clone appeared once. The chain joins TRBV5-1 to TRBJ2-7, with 8 bases fitting TRBD2. The V gene's germline CDR1 is SGHRS and CDR2 YFSETQ. This CDR3 has 14 amino acids. V lost 2 bases, J lost 5 bases, and 6 bases stayed unmatched. CDR3 sequence (DNA): TGCGCCAGCAGCTTTGGAGCGGGAGATAACGAGCAGTACTTC. Its translation is CASSFGAGDNEQYF.

The CDR3: CASSSGQDYEQYF. The DNA for the CDR3 is TGTGCCAGCAGCTCAGGACAGGACTACGAGCAGTACTTC. The chain combines TRBV9 with TRBJ2-7; 7 nucleotides align to TRBD1. With 4 bases clipped from V and 3 bases from J, the junction kept 4 bases outside the gene matches. Germline lookup yields CDR1 SGDLS and CDR2 YYNGEE. The CDR3 covers 13 residues. Full variable domain (rest looked up from reference TRBV9 and TRBJ2-7): DSGVTQTPKHLITATGQRVTLRCSPRSGDLSVYWYQQSLDQGLQFLIQYYNGEERAKGNILERFSAQQFPDLHSELNLSSLELGDSALYFCASSSGQDYEQYFGPGTRLTVT.

The genes are TRBV5-1 and TRBJ2-3; 15 bases fit TRBD2. CDR3 length: 18 amino acids. Germline CDR1 and CDR2: SGHRS and YFSETQ. V lost 3 bases and J lost 3; bases outside the gene matches: 8. The CDR3 reads CASSWPGLAGGGTDTQYF. The CDR3 DNA reads TGCGCCAGCAGCTGGCCGGGACTAGCGGGAGGAGGGACAGATACGCAGTATTTT.

CDR3 in amino acids: CASSELEELYSPLHF. The CDR3 DNA sequence: TGTGCCAGCAGTGAGTTAGAGGAACTTTATTCACCCCTCCACTTT. The chain has TRBV2 and TRBJ1-6; D gene ambiguous. The CDR3 loop spans 15 amino acids. V was cut by 3 bases and J by 8 bases, with 14 bases left in between. CDR1 and CDR2 (germline): SNHLY, FYNNEI.

V and J are TRBV19 and TRBJ1-2; TRBD1 is a possible D gene (6 bases). The CDR3 runs to 15 residues. V lost 5 bases and J lost 4, with 17 bases in between. Germline V lookup: CDR1 LNHDA, CDR2 SQIVND (reference sequence). CDR3 residues: CASSEGTRGIYGYTF. Written as DNA, the CDR3 is TGTGCCAGTAGTGAGGGGACAAGAGGCATCTATGGCTACACCTTC.

The genes are TRBV6-1 and TRBJ1-5; 7 bases are a match to TRBD1. V trimming: 6 bases; J trimming: 4 bases; junction bases outside the gene matches: 6. Germline CDR1 MNHNS, CDR2 SASEGT. CDR3 length equals 14 residues. The CDR3 here is CASSSWTGNQPQHF. In DNA, the CDR3 is TGTGCCAGCAGCTCCTGGACAGGTAATCAGCCCCAGCATTTT.

The CDR3, as DNA: TGTGCCAGCAGTTGGGACAGGGGCCATCCCTACGAGCAGTACTTC. It is translated as CASSWDRGHPYEQYF. The V gene is TRBV6-5, the J gene TRBJ2-7; 10 positions agree with TRBD1. J lost 2 bases, V lost 4 bases, and 5 bases had no gene match. The CDR3 runs to 15 residues. Germline-derived CDR1 and CDR2 are MNHEY and SVGAGI.

This clone was counted a few times. J is TRBJ1-2 and V is TRBV6-1; tentative D call: TRBD1 (6 bases). Trimming took 3 bases from V and 4 from J, leaving 12 bases between them. The length of the CDR3 is 14 residues. Germline V gene data show CDR1 as MNHNS and CDR2 as SASEGT. CDR3 amino acids: CASSDSTGPYGYTF. Here the CDR3 DNA reads TGTGCCAGCAGTGACTCCACAGGGCCCTATGGCTACACCTTC.

V usage is TRBV11-3 and J usage is TRBJ2-2, with D tentatively TRBD1 (6 bases). The germline V and J ends were trimmed by 5 bases and 9 bases, with 10 bases remaining between them. The CDR3 contains 12 residues. The V gene's germline CDR1 is SGHNT and CDR2 YENEEA. The CDR3 is CASSPQGRELFF. Here the CDR3 DNA reads TGTGCCAGCAGCCCACAGGGTCGGGAGCTGTTTTTT.

The J gene is TRBJ2-2, the V gene TRBV5-1; TRBD2 is a possible D gene (6 bases). This CDR3 contains 16 residues. From germline, CDR1 is SGHRS and CDR2 YFSETQ. V dropped 0 bases and J dropped 5 bases, with 14 bases sitting between them. The CDR3 sequence: CASSLAAGRRTGELFF. In nucleotides, the CDR3 is TGCGCCAGCAGCTTGGCTGCGGGGAGGAGAACCGGGGAGCTGTTTTTT.